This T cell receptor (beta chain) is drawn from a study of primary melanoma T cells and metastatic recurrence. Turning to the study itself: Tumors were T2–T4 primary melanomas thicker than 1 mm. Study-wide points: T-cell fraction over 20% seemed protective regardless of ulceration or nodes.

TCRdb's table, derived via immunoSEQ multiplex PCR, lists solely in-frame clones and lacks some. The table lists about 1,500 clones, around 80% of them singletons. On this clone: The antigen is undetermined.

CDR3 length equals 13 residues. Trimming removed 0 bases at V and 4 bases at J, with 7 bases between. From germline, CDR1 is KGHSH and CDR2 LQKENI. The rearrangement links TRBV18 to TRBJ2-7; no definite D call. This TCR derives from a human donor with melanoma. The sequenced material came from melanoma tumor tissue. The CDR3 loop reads CASSPPMRYEQYF. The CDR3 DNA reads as TGTGCCAGCTCACCACCGATGAGGTACGAGCAGTACTTC.